Sequencing of this T cell receptor beta chain was carried out in a study of cytomegalovirus exposure and HLA in healthy donors. Study-wide context: Genetic ancestry analysis placed about 76% of the roughly 400 donors that were genotyped in the Caucasian-associated cluster.

Germline values: CDR1 SEHNR, CDR2 FQNEAQ (reference sequence). The CDR3 spans 11 residues. With 60 Vbeta and 13 Jbeta primers, the PCR was carried out. Profiled with immunoSEQ multiplex PCR; TCRdb holds only in-frame clones, not every one. This sample has about 150,000 clones, with approximately 81% found just once. On this clone: Its antigen is unknown. Mismatch with germline at one junction end may stem from a read error.

Study-level points and caveats: In vitro testing confirmed three CMV-associated chains as specific for CMV antigens. Earlier findings revealed that most TCR beta V segments proved productive either about 87% or about 30% of the time. The likely explanation for a cluster of highly shared sequence variants was sequencing artifact.

This clonotype was sampled from a man younger than 30 in good health and CMV-seronegative. This chain uses TRBV7-9 with TRBJ2-7; no reliable D call. Specimen: PBMCs. The DNA for the CDR3 is TGTTCCAGCAGCCTGGCCGCCGAGCAGTACTTC. Its translation: CSSSLAAEQYF.